The clone carrying this T cell receptor beta chain has only a few counts. No antigen is known for it. The use of previously described methods and listed TCR primers produced the bulk TCR libraries. TCRdb ran MiXCR on the PCR reads and lists one entry per CDR3 protein. The sample has approximately 100,000 distinct CDR3 sequences, roughly 38% seen once. These data come from a study of molecular identifiers for immune sequencing clone quantification. About the study: Four portions were sequenced after RNA from around 20,000 or 99,000 naive CD8 cells was split five ways in replicates. Whole-study results and caveats: Underestimation of highly expanded clone sizes could arise where identical TCR molecules share a barcode.

The authors sorted naive CD8 T cells as CD8+CD4-CCR7+CD45RA+. CDR1 is DFQATT and CDR2 is SNEGSKA in the germline V gene (reference sequence). This CDR3 contains 18 residues. The J segment lost 2 bases and the V segment lost 1 base, leaving 13 bases of the junction unmatched. The origin of this receptor is a human donor in good health. Some libraries in this study had Jurkat cell RNA spiked in. Sequenced input: naive CD8+ T cells from blood, with Jurkat cell RNA spiked in. Subset: FACS-sorted CD8+CD4-CCR7+CD45RA+ naive T cells. This chain links TRBV20-1 with TRBJ2-7, with 11 bases that match TRBD1. CDR3 loop: CSARVLGQGERSPYEQYF. CDR3 DNA sequence: TGCAGTGCTAGAGTCTTGGGACAGGGGGAGCGGTCTCCCTACGAGCAGTACTTC.